The sequence of this T cell receptor beta chain was determined in a study of T cells in Graves' hyperthyroidism and ophthalmopathy (dated by TCRdb to the late 2010s). Background on the whole study: Peripheral blood samples were taken at initial diagnosis, before any treatment was given. Thyroid tissue and blood T-cell repertoires from six or seven Graves' hyperthyroidism patients were also compared in the study. To identify distinguishing TCR V-J signatures, a discovery cohort of 90 to 100 patients was used, comprising roughly 45 with Graves' ophthalmopathy and some 60 with stable Graves' hyperthyroidism. Whether ophthalmopathy could be predicted prospectively was tested in an independent validation cohort made up of about 18 hyperthyroidism patients plus 17 patients who later progressed to ophthalmopathy. The paper reports TCR Vbeta CDR3 sequencing of some 140 peripheral blood samples: some 44 ophthalmopathy, roughly 74 hyperthyroidism and 17 progressor patients. The approximately 98 discovery patients were randomly divided into training and test sets at a 7:3 ratio. After blood sampling, hyperthyroidism patients were treated with methimazole at a starting dose of 30 mg daily, and ophthalmopathy patients were treated with high-dose intravenous methylprednisolone.

Stable Graves' hyperthyroidism was defined as the absence of progression to ophthalmopathy over 18 months of follow-up. Hyperthyroidism patients were aged 18 to 65 years and newly diagnosed, with disease duration of less than 2 months. Exclusion was applied to patients with uncontrolled infections, other autoimmune diseases, pregnancy or lactation. Clinical symptoms, serum thyroxine and TRAb, thyroid ultrasound, and orbital computed tomography formed the basis for the diagnoses. PBMCs were isolated from approximately 10 ml of fresh peripheral blood by Ficoll-Paque density gradient centrifugation. Total RNA was extracted with Trizol reagent, and quality was checked on an Agilent 2100 Bioanalyzer. General conclusions and limits of the study: In validation, the model predicted progression to ophthalmopathy with approximately 71% sensitivity and around 72% specificity, a median of roughly seven months before onset. Blood samples also contained most of the expanded thyroid clonotypes (frequency above 0.001), which suggests that blood repertoires may reflect thyroid immune responses. Sample size was not statistically predetermined, and investigators were not blinded to group allocation. Ophthalmopathy was separated from stable hyperthyroidism by a 13 V-J signature model, with 85% to 90% sensitivity and about 81% specificity obtained in cross-validation and 80%/75% obtained in testing.

This clonotype showed up many times. What antigen it recognizes has not been identified. No much larger clonotype is one base removed from it; base qualities were not supplied. The TCR beta CDR3 regions were amplified from RNA transcripts. The first round of RT-PCR for the TCR CDR3 was performed with the HTBI primer set and the Qiagen OneStep RT-PCR kit. The libraries were constructed in a second round of multiplex PCR and then size-selected and purified. Paired-end sequencing of the libraries was performed with 100 bp reads on an Illumina HiSeq2000. In the authors' own workflow: SOAPnuke was used to process the raw data, removing reads that contained adapters or uncalled bases, had a mean Phred below 15, or lacked an exact match to the constant primer or identifier. COPE v1.2.5 was used to merge high-quality paired reads, and clonotypes were defined as unique nucleotide sequences. MiTCR v1.1 was used to align the clonotypes against IMGT TRBV, TRBD and TRBJ reference segments. The analysis was restricted to V-J combinations with a frequency above 0.0001, which together covered 99.2% of the repertoires. The TCS score was defined as the ratio of F50 (clonal expansion) to E x V (chaos), calculated using BLOSUM62-based TCRdist between CDR3 peptides within each V-J. Welch's t-statistics and random forest reduced some 510 V-J features to 13, which were used in a naive Bayes classifier (R e1071). TCRdb trimmed the raw reads at Q25, called clones with MiXCR and kept productive beta chains. Entries that share a CDR3 protein sequence are merged under the most common genes and DNA. These V and J calls rely on TCRdb rather than the paper's analysis. The sample table contains a few hundred thousand distinct CDR3 sequences; only one count was recorded for more than 20% of them. The ten largest clonotypes hold more than 60% of the sample.

The CDR3 has 14 amino acids, counting the end cysteine and phenylalanine. Only the CDR3 portion is preserved as DNA: 42 bases, with reading frame beginning at the first base. After removal of 7 bases from V and 6 bases from J, the junction retains 4 bases not matched to a gene. As encoded in the germline V gene, CDR1 is SNHLY while CDR2 is FYNNEI. This TCR derives from a man aged 50-59 years with Graves' hyperthyroidism. The sample comprised blood. The V and J genes are TRBV2 and TRBJ1-6, with TRBD1 matching 9 junction bases. The DNA sequence is TGTGCCAGCACTAAGGACAGGGGTAATTCACCCCTCCACTTT. The encoded protein is CASTKDRGNSPLHF.